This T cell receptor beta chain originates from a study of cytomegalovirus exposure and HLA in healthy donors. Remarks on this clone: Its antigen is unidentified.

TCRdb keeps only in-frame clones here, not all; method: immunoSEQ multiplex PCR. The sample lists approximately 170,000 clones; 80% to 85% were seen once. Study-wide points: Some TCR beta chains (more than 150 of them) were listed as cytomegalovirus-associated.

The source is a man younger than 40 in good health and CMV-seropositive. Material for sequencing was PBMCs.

CDR3 nucleotide sequence: TGTGCCAGCACCCTATGGGCGGAGGGGAATCAGCCCCAGCATTTT. Its protein is CASTLWAEGNQPQHF. The V gene is TRBV6-6, the J gene TRBJ1-5; TRBD1 is a possible D gene (5 bases). CDR3 size: 15 residues. The V gene's germline CDR1 is MNHNY and CDR2 SVGAGI (reference sequence). Trimming stripped 7 bases from V and 4 bases from J, with 17 bases between.